These 23 T cell receptor beta chains share one sample of origin, sequenced in a study of PD-1 blockade in classical Hodgkin lymphoma. The protocol was immunoSEQ multiplex PCR, while the TCRdb copy is restricted to in-frame clones and leaves out a portion. The data contain more than 20,000 clones, around 70% of them seen just once; the ten biggest clones take up about 19%. The time point here: cycle 4 day 1 (C4D1), after more than five weeks of nivolumab. Every patient was affected by relapse after autologous stem cell transplantation, while exposure to brentuximab vedotin was not uniform. The specimen comprised peripheral blood mononuclear cells (PBMCs), sampled before the fourth cycle of nivolumab. Source of these receptors: a human donor with classical Hodgkin lymphoma.

The sample holds one count of this clone. The V and J genes are TRBV6-1 and TRBJ2-3; TRBD1 or TRBD2 may be the D gene (5 bases each). V lost 6 bases and J 6 bases, leaving 13 bases between the germline ends. The CDR3 runs to 13 residues. Germline V lookup: CDR1 MNHNS, CDR2 SASEGT. The CDR3 DNA follows: TGTGCCAGCAGGCGGACTTGGGGGGATACGCAGTATTTT. Protein product: CASRRTWGDTQYF.

V usage is TRBV30 and J usage is TRBJ2-1; a weak D match, TRBD2 (5 bases). The CDR3 sequence is 12 residues long. Trimming removed 2 bases at V and 8 bases at J, with 10 bases between. Germline CDR1 and CDR2: GTSNPN and SVGIG (reference sequence). For the CDR3, the DNA is TGTGCCTGGAGTCGAGGGTACGATGAGCAGTTCTTC. Translated, it gives CAWSRGYDEQFF.

This clone was seen a handful of times. The chain recombines TRBV29-1 with TRBJ2-7; 7 bases align to TRBD1. CDR1 and CDR2 from the germline V gene are SQVTM and ANQGSEA. The CDR3 consists of 13 residues. With 4 bases clipped from V and 2 bases from J, the junction kept 5 bases outside the gene matches. The CDR3 reads CSVGEGGAYEQYF. Written as DNA, the CDR3 is TGCAGCGTTGGGGAAGGGGGCGCCTACGAGCAGTACTTC.

V and J are TRBV5-4 and TRBJ2-3, with 10 bases that match TRBD2. The length of the CDR3 is 16 residues. After removal of 1 base from V and 2 bases from J, the junction contained 4 bases not matched to a gene. Germline V gives CDR1 SGHNT, CDR2 YYREEE (reference sequence). In DNA, the CDR3 is TGTGCCAGCAGCTTGAGCGGGAGGGCCTCCACAGATACGCAGTATTTT. It specifies CASSLSGRASTDTQYF.

The rearrangement links TRBV19 to TRBJ1-1, with D maybe TRBD1 (5 bases). V dropped 7 bases and J dropped 0 bases, with 9 bases sitting between them. From germline, CDR1 is LNHDA and CDR2 SQIVND (reference sequence). The CDR3 covers 13 residues. CDR3 amino acids: CASTDSMNTEAFF. The CDR3 nucleotides are TGTGCCAGTACTGACAGTATGAACACTGAAGCTTTCTTT.

The chain recombines TRBV18 with TRBJ2-3; D is undetermined. Trimming took 5 bases from V and 6 from J, leaving 9 bases between them. The length of the CDR3 is 12 residues. The V gene's germline CDR1 is KGHSH and CDR2 LQKENI. The CDR3 loop is CASSAYLDTQYF. The CDR3 region has the DNA TGTGCCAGCTCAGCGTACCTGGATACGCAGTATTTT.

The V and J genes are TRBV12-5 and TRBJ1-1; D is unclear. Germline assignment: CDR1 LGHNT and CDR2 FRNRAP. The V end was cut by 1 base, the J end by 1 base, with 4 bases between. This CDR3 has 13 residues. The CDR3 nucleotides are TGTGCTAGTGGTTTGGAACCGAACACTGAAGCTTTCTTT. Its protein is CASGLEPNTEAFF.

J is TRBJ2-2 and V is TRBV5-8; TRBD1 is a possible D gene (5 bases). The CDR3 extends over 15 amino acids. V was pared by 4 bases and J by 0 bases, with 10 bases between. Germline V gene data show CDR1 as SGHTS and CDR2 as YDEGEE. The CDR3 reads CASSLWTTNTGELFF. The DNA for the CDR3 is TGTGCCAGCAGCCTATGGACAACGAACACCGGGGAGCTGTTTTTT.

A remark on this clone: A junction end diverges from the germline sequence, so it may reflect a read error. This chain joins TRBV2 and TRBJ2-6; D is ambiguous. The CDR3 runs 18 residues. Germline-derived CDR1 and CDR2 are SNHLY and FYNNEI. The CDR3 loop reads CASSDANYRYKSGQRPDF. DNA for the CDR3: TGTGCCAGCAGTGATGCAAATTACCGATACAAGTCGGGCCAACGTCCTGACTTC.

The sample holds a few counts of this clone. V is TRBV30 and J is TRBJ1-6, with D unclear. Trimming removed 0 bases at V and 3 bases at J, with 6 bases between. The germline V gene has CDR1 GTSNPN and CDR2 SVGIG (reference sequence). The CDR3 extends over 14 amino acids. CDR3: CAWSVQLYNSPLHF. The CDR3, as DNA: TGTGCCTGGAGTGTACAACTCTATAATTCACCCCTCCACTTT.

V usage is TRBV5-1 and J usage is TRBJ2-5, with 12 bases lining up with TRBD2. This CDR3 spans 18 amino acids. Trimming cost V 1 base and J 3 bases; bases outside gene matches: 10. The V gene's germline CDR1 is SGHRS and CDR2 YFSETQ. DNA of the CDR3: TGCGCCAGCAGCTTGTTCTCGGCTAGCGGGGGGGCCAAAGAGACCCAGTACTTC. It specifies CASSLFSASGGAKETQYF. The full variable domain, rest sourced from reference TRBV5-1 and TRBJ2-5, is KAGVTQTPRYLIKTRGQQVTLSCSPISGHRSVSWYQQTPGQGLQFLFEYFSETQRNKGNFPGRFSGRQFSNSRSEMNVSTLELGDSALYLCASSLFSASGGAKETQYFGPGTRLLVL.

This clone showed up just a few times. This chain links TRBV10-3 with TRBJ2-1; 10 bases are a match to TRBD2. This CDR3 comprises 14 residues. CDR1 is ENHRY, CDR2 SYGVKD, per germline. The junction had 5 bases not matched to a gene; V was cut back by 8 bases and J by 4 bases. The CDR3 bases are TGTGCCATCGCCGTTAGCGGGGGGTACAATGAGCAGTTCTTC. Its translation is CAIAVSGGYNEQFF.

The V call is TRBV9, the J call TRBJ2-1; no firm D call. Per germline, CDR1 SGDLS and CDR2 YYNGEE. The CDR3 spans 13 residues. V lost 0 bases and J 6 bases, leaving 7 bases between the germline ends. For the CDR3, the DNA is TGTGCCAGCAGCGTAGCCAGGACCAATGAGCAGTTCTTC. This sequence encodes CASSVARTNEQFF.

This clone was recorded a few times. V is TRBV11-3 and J is TRBJ1-2; D remains ambiguous. The germline V gene has CDR1 SGHNT and CDR2 YENEEA. Trimming took 3 bases from V and 6 from J, leaving 11 bases between them. CDR3 length equals 13 residues. CDR3: CASSLNGLDGYTF. CDR3 nucleotide sequence: TGTGCCAGCAGCTTGAATGGGTTAGATGGCTACACCTTC.

J is TRBJ1-5 and V is TRBV6-1; no definite D call. CDR3 length: 17 amino acids. Germline values: CDR1 MNHNS, CDR2 SASEGT. V lost 0 bases and J 1 base, leaving 13 bases between the germline ends. CDR3 protein: CASSEAYWAASNQPQHF. CDR3 DNA sequence: TGTGCCAGCAGTGAAGCTTATTGGGCAGCAAGCAATCAGCCCCAGCATTTT.

The rearrangement joins TRBV7-9 to TRBJ1-4, with 10 bases fitting TRBD1. Germline assignment: CDR1 SEHNR and CDR2 FQNEAQ (reference sequence). The CDR3 length is 14 residues. J lost 7 bases, V lost 5 bases, and 4 bases had no gene match. In nucleotides, the CDR3 is TGTGCCAGCAGCCAGGGACAGGGGAGTGAAAAACTGTTTTTT. It encodes CASSQGQGSEKLFF.

The rearrangement joins TRBV7-2 to TRBJ2-2; no reliable D call. Germline CDR1 and CDR2: SGHTA and FQGNSA. V gave up 0 bases and J gave up 4 bases, with 15 bases separating them. This CDR3 spans 17 amino acids. The DNA of the CDR3 is TGTGCCAGCAGCTTAGCGGAAGTTATTAGTCGCACCGGGGAGCTGTTTTTT. This sequence encodes CASSLAEVISRTGELFF.

The chain uses TRBV4-1 and TRBJ2-2; D is perhaps TRBD1 (5 bases). The V end was cut by 1 base, the J end by 4 bases, with 13 bases between. The germline gives CDR1 MGHRA, CDR2 YSYEKL. The CDR3 covers 16 residues. CDR3: CASSQVDMGFTGELFF. The CDR3 bases are TGCGCCAGCAGCCAAGTGGACATGGGCTTCACCGGGGAGCTGTTTTTT.

As DNA, the CDR3 is TGTGCCACCAGCAGAGAGGGATTAGGGCTGGGAAGTACCATATATTTT. Protein product: CATSREGLGLGSTIYF. V is TRBV15 and J is TRBJ1-3; D not resolved. The CDR3 sequence is 16 residues long. With 0 bases removed from V and 10 bases from J, the gap between germline ends came to 19 bases. From germline, CDR1 is LNHNV and CDR2 YYDKDF (reference sequence). The full variable domain, completed using reference TRBV15 and TRBJ1-3, is DAMVIQNPRYQVTQFGKPVTLSCSQTLNHNVMYWYQQKSSQAPKLLFHYYDKDFNNEADTPDNFQSRRPNTSFCFLDIRSPGLGDTAMYLCATSREGLGLGSTIYFGEGSWLTVV.

This rearrangement joins TRBV13 to TRBJ1-2, with D unresolved. V lost 2 bases, J lost 10 bases, and 17 bases lay in between. Germline V gene lookup returns CDR1 PRHDT and CDR2 FYEKMQ (reference sequence). This CDR3 contains 14 residues. CDR3 in DNA: TGTGCCAGCAGCTTATCATTCTCCCGGATCCTCTACACCTTC. Protein: CASSLSFSRILYTF.

The V gene is TRBV10-3, the J gene TRBJ2-1; 14 bases fit TRBD2. The CDR3 has 19 residues. CDR1 ENHRY and CDR2 SYGVKD come from the germline V gene. The ends lost 3 bases at V and 0 bases at J; junction bases unmatched: 7. The CDR3: CAISDLRLAGGASYNEQFF. The CDR3 nucleotides are TGTGCCATCAGTGATTTGCGACTAGCGGGGGGGGCCTCCTACAATGAGCAGTTCTTC.

The rearrangement joins TRBV4-1 to TRBJ1-5; D gene uncertain. Germline loops: CDR1 MGHRA, CDR2 YSYEKL. This CDR3 contains 15 residues. The ends were cut back, 0 bases at V and 2 bases at J, with 8 bases in the middle. DNA for the CDR3: TGCGCCAGCAGCCAAGACGGGGTTGGCAATCAGCCCCAGCATTTT. This sequence encodes CASSQDGVGNQPQHF.

The J gene is TRBJ2-3, the V gene TRBV15, with TRBD1 as a possible D gene (5 bases). Germline V CDR1 and CDR2: LNHNV, YYDKDF (reference sequence). Between the trimmed V and J ends, which lost 0 bases and 1 base, there was a span of 11 bases. The CDR3 sequence is 16 residues long. The CDR3 DNA reads TGTGCCACCAGCAGAGAAAAGACAGCACGCACAGATACGCAGTATTTT. Translated: CATSREKTARTDTQYF.